This T cell receptor beta chain was identified in a study of regulatory T cells in long-lasting Graves disease. General study results and limits: Persistent disease was characterized by preferential usage of TRBV28, TRBJ1-2 and TRBJ2-5.

TCR beta libraries were built with iRepertoire HTBI primers and Arm-PCR of CDR3 regions. One entry per CDR3 protein results from TCRdb running MiXCR on the multiplex PCR reads. The data show a few hundred thousand distinct CDR3 sequences, 15% seen once. V shed 4 bases and J 3 bases; nucleotides not matched to a gene: 22. The length of the CDR3 is 20 residues. The germline gives CDR1 SGHRS, CDR2 YFSETQ. Notes on this clonotype: No antigen is known for it.

Time point reported: newly diagnosed GD, antithyroid drugs for less than 3 months. PBMC-extracted RNA yielded the TCR library. These data also featured in a second study, about T cells in Graves' hyperthyroidism and ophthalmopathy. That work states: Hyperthyroidism, newly diagnosed and lasting under 2 months, affected patients aged 18 to 65. Before onset, ophthalmopathy was predicted by the model a median 6.5 months earlier.

The sequenced sample was peripheral blood mononuclear cells (PBMCs), obtained at new diagnosis, from a patient treated with antithyroid drugs. The sequence was obtained from a woman in her 40s with Graves disease. The J gene is TRBJ2-7, the V gene TRBV5-1, with 10 bases matching TRBD1. CDR3 in DNA: TGCGCCAGCAGCCTGGGACAGGGGTTTTTGGGACGCCTCGGTGACTACGAGCAGTACTTC. The encoded protein is CASSLGQGFLGRLGDYEQYF.